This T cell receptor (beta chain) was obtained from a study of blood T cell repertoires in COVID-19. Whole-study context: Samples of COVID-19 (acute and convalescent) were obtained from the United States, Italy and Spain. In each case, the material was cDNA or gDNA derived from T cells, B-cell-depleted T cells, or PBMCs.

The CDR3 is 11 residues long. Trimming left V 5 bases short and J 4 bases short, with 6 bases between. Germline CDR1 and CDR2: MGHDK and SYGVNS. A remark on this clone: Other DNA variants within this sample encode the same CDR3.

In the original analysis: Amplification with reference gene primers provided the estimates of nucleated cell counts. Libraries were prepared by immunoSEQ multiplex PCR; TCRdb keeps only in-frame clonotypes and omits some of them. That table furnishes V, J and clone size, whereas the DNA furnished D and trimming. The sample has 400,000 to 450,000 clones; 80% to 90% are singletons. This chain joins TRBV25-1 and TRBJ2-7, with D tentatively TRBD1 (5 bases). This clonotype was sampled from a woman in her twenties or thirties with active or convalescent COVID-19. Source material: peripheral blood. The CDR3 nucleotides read TGTGCCAGCAGTAGGGGTTACGAGCAGTACTTC. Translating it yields CASSRGYEQYF.